What follows are 23 T cell receptor beta chains derived from one specimen sequenced in a study of blood T cell repertoires in COVID-19. Assay: immunoSEQ multiplex PCR; the TCRdb copy retains only in-frame clones and omits some. This sample has about 45,000 clones, with 90% to 95% found just once. What was sequenced was peripheral blood. The origin of the receptors is a human donor in a cohort sampled during active COVID-19.

The chain recombines TRBV6-2 or TRBV6-3 with TRBJ2-5; 7 positions match TRBD1. The CDR3 has 16 residues. Germline CDR1 is MNHEY and CDR2 is SVGEGT. Germline trimming cut 2 bases from V and 5 bases from J; bases unmatched to any gene: 11. The CDR3 loop is CASSYPNRQGRETQYF. Here the CDR3 DNA reads TGTGCCAGCAGTTACCCAAACCGACAGGGAAGGGAGACCCAGTACTTC.

The chain combines TRBV7-2 with TRBJ1-6; no definite D call. Deletions cut 5 bases from V and 12 bases from J, with 17 bases between. The CDR3 length is 14 residues. The germline V gene encodes CDR1 SGHTA and CDR2 FQGNSA. The CDR3 sequence: CASSLDRDRGPLHF. The DNA of the CDR3 is TGTGCCAGCAGCCTGGATAGGGATCGGGGACCCCTCCACTTT.

This rearrangement joins TRBV2 to TRBJ2-3; 8 bases line up with TRBD1. Germline V CDR1 and CDR2: SNHLY, FYNNEI. V trimming: 8 bases; J trimming: 0 bases; junction bases outside the gene matches: 4. The CDR3 spans 14 residues. CDR3 bases: TGTGCCAGCGCCAGGGACAGGAGCACAGATACGCAGTATTTT. Translated: CASARDRSTDTQYF.

This clone is a singleton in its sample. V is TRBV23-1 and J is TRBJ1-4; weak D call: TRBD1 (5 bases). TRBV23-1 is an open reading frame whose function is uncertain. The CDR3 runs to 15 residues. Deletions cut 3 bases from V and 5 bases from J, with 13 bases between. CDR3 bases: TGCGCCAGCAGTCACTACAGGCCCCGAAATGAAAAACTGTTTTTT. Its protein is CASSHYRPRNEKLFF.

This chain links TRBV6-2 or TRBV6-3 with TRBJ2-7; 9 bases agree with TRBD2. The CDR3 sequence is 15 residues long. V shed 5 bases, J shed 1 base, and the junction held 6 bases outside the gene matches. Germline V gene lookup returns CDR1 MNHEY and CDR2 SVGEGT. The CDR3 sequence is CASSGGGGVSYEQYF. In nucleotides, the CDR3 is TGTGCCAGCAGTGGCGGGGGGGGCGTATCCTACGAGCAGTACTTC.

The rearrangement uses TRBV11-1 and TRBJ2-1; possibly TRBD2 for D (5 bases). This CDR3 is built from 16 residues. Per germline, CDR1 SGHAT and CDR2 FQDESV (reference sequence). Trimming took 5 bases from V and 4 from J, leaving 18 bases between them. CDR3 bases: TGTGCCAGCAGCCCATCAGCGGTAACCCTTTACAATGAGCAGTTCTTC. Encoded protein: CASSPSAVTLYNEQFF.

J is TRBJ2-7 and V is TRBV7-2, with 9 bases fitting TRBD1. Germline values: CDR1 SGHTA, CDR2 FQGNSA. With 5 bases clipped from V and 7 bases from J, the junction kept 12 bases outside the gene matches. CDR3 length: 15 residues. The CDR3 DNA sequence: TGTGCCAGCAGCCCACGACAGGGGGGCACGGAGGAGCAGTACTTC. This codes for CASSPRQGGTEEQYF.

This clone occurred a few times. V is TRBV6-5 and J is TRBJ1-1; D uncertain. Germline V gene sequence: CDR1 MNHEY, CDR2 SVGAGI. This CDR3 is built from 13 residues. Trimming removed 0 bases at V and 10 bases at J, with 12 bases between. In nucleotides, the CDR3 is TGTGCCAGCAGTTACTCGGAGGGTAGGAGAGCTTTCTTT. Translating it yields CASSYSEGRRAFF.

The J gene is TRBJ2-1, the V gene TRBV9; 11 nucleotides align to TRBD2. In germline, CDR1 is SGDLS, CDR2 YYNGEE. The V and J ends lost 2 bases and 7 bases, in that order; junction bases with no gene match: 11. This CDR3 contains 17 residues. The CDR3 DNA reads TGTGCCAGCAGCGTTAGCGGGAGGGGGCTTTCGGGAAATGAGCAGTTCTTC. It specifies CASSVSGRGLSGNEQFF.

The rearrangement joins TRBV2 to TRBJ2-5, with TRBD1 identical over 8 bases. CDR1 is SNHLY and CDR2 is FYNNEI in the germline V gene. V dropped 5 bases and J dropped 1; count of bases not matched to a gene: 3. This CDR3 is 14 amino acids long. The CDR3 DNA reads TGTGCCAGCAGTAAGGACAGGGCCCAAGAGACCCAGTACTTC. Translation: CASSKDRAQETQYF.

J is TRBJ2-7 and V is TRBV4-1; 8 bases fit TRBD2. The CDR3 covers 17 residues. From germline, CDR1 is MGHRA and CDR2 YSYEKL. V lost 0 bases, J lost 0 bases, and 7 bases stayed unmatched. The CDR3 DNA follows: TGCGCCAGCAGCCAAGATCCCACTAGCGGCCTCTCCTACGAGCAGTACTTC. This sequence encodes CASSQDPTSGLSYEQYF.

There are a few counts of this clone. The rearrangement links TRBV4-3 to TRBJ2-3; D ambiguous. Trimming removed 1 base at V and 0 bases at J, with 14 bases between. Germline loops: CDR1 LGHNA, CDR2 YSLEER. The CDR3 is 17 amino acids. CDR3 nucleotide sequence: TGCGCCAGCAGCCAAGCTCTCCTTTATACTAGCACAGATACGCAGTATTTT. Its protein product is CASSQALLYTSTDTQYF.

V is TRBV13 and J is TRBJ1-1; tentatively, D is TRBD1 (6 bases). Trimming stripped 4 bases from V and 5 bases from J, with 35 bases between. Germline assignment: CDR1 PRHDT and CDR2 FYEKMQ (reference sequence). The CDR3 is made up of 21 amino acids. The CDR3 nucleotides are TGTGCCAGCAGCTCTACATCCCCATCTCAGGGGCGGGCATCGAAGGTGACTGAAGCTTTCTTT. Translated: CASSSTSPSQGRASKVTEAFF.

This chain links TRBV10-3 with TRBJ2-5; TRBD1 agrees at 8 bases. CDR3 length: 14 amino acids. The V gene's germline CDR1 is ENHRY and CDR2 SYGVKD. V dropped 4 bases and J dropped 2; count of bases not matched to a gene: 3. CDR3 loop: CAISGYRGQETQYF. The CDR3 nucleotides read TGTGCCATCAGTGGATACAGGGGGCAAGAGACCCAGTACTTC.

The gene calls are TRBV28 and TRBJ1-2, with D maybe TRBD1 (6 bases). The CDR3 is 14 residues long. Germline CDR1 reads MDHEN; CDR2 reads SYDVKM. V shed 2 bases and J shed 3 bases, with 10 bases lying between them. The chain's CDR3 is CASSLDRSYYGYTF. CDR3 DNA sequence: TGTGCCAGCAGTTTAGACAGGTCTTACTATGGCTACACCTTC.

This chain connects TRBV2 to TRBJ2-2; D not resolved. This CDR3 comprises 13 residues. V was cut by 4 bases and J by 3 bases, with 6 bases left in between. Germline V gene lookup returns CDR1 SNHLY and CDR2 FYNNEI. Here the CDR3 reads CASSGEYTGELFF. CDR3 in DNA: TGTGCCAGCAGTGGAGAGTACACCGGGGAGCTGTTTTTT.

CDR3 nucleotides: TGTGCCAGCAGTCTTGTCCACGGTGAAGCTTTCTTT. Protein product: CASSLVHGEAFF. The gene calls are TRBV28 and TRBJ1-1; D remains unclear. CDR1 and CDR2 from the germline V gene are MDHEN and SYDVKM. V lost 5 bases and J lost 7, with 11 bases in between. The CDR3 loop spans 12 amino acids.

V and J are TRBV7-2 and TRBJ1-1; D is uncertain. The germline gives CDR1 SGHTA, CDR2 FQGNSA. The length of the CDR3 is 13 residues. Between the trimmed V and J ends, which lost 3 bases and 6 bases, there was a span of 11 bases. CDR3 region: CASSFLGSAEAFF. The CDR3 bases are TGTGCCAGCAGCTTCCTCGGGAGCGCTGAAGCTTTCTTT.

The chain carries TRBV27 and TRBJ1-5, with 7 bases matching TRBD1. V was pared by 2 bases and J by 5 bases, with 6 bases of the junction left unmatched. The CDR3 extends over 15 amino acids. Germline V gives CDR1 MNHEY, CDR2 SMNVEV (reference sequence). CDR3 in amino acids: CASSLGGRGDQPQHF. DNA for the CDR3: TGTGCCAGCAGTTTAGGTGGCAGGGGGGATCAGCCCCAGCATTTT.

The rearrangement uses TRBV7-2 and TRBJ2-7, with D perhaps matching TRBD2 (6 bases). This CDR3 spans 14 amino acids. The germline gives CDR1 SGHTA, CDR2 FQGNSA. The V and J ends lost 1 base and 1 base respectively, with 8 bases between them. The CDR3 bases are TGTGCCAGCAGCTTAGATGGGACTTCCTACGAGCAGTACTTC. This translates into CASSLDGTSYEQYF.

This chain uses TRBV6-1 with TRBJ2-5; tentative D call: TRBD2 (5 bases). Trimming took off 3 bases at V and 2 bases at J, with 13 bases between the two ends. The CDR3 has 15 amino acids. The germline gives CDR1 MNHNS, CDR2 SASEGT. CDR3 sequence: CASSDPYRLQETQYF. The CDR3 nucleotides read TGTGCCAGCAGTGACCCCTATCGACTACAAGAGACCCAGTACTTC.

This rearrangement joins TRBV10-3 to TRBJ2-7; tentatively, D is TRBD1 (6 bases). Germline CDR1 reads ENHRY; CDR2 reads SYGVKD. The CDR3 has 14 amino acids. Trimming pared 0 bases from V and 6 bases from J, leaving 12 bases between. Written as DNA, the CDR3 is TGTGCCATCAGTGAGTCAGGACAGAAGGGCGAGCAGTACTTC. It encodes CAISESGQKGEQYF.

The gene calls are TRBV5-6 and TRBJ2-7; 7 positions agree with TRBD1. Unmatched junction bases numbered 10, after V lost 4 bases and J lost 3 bases. Germline loops: CDR1 SGHDT, CDR2 YYEEEE. The CDR3 covers 15 residues. The CDR3 protein is CASSRMGQLDYEQYF. The CDR3 DNA is TGTGCCAGCAGCCGGATGGGACAGTTAGACTACGAGCAGTACTTC.